This T cell receptor beta chain was captured in a study of blood T cell repertoires in COVID-19. Study in general: Samples came from the United States, Italy and Spain, spanning acute and convalescent COVID-19. The analysed material was cDNA or gDNA that came from T cells, B-cell-depleted T cells, or PBMCs.

Original methodology: Reference gene primer amplification yielded estimated nucleated cell counts. Using immunoSEQ multiplex PCR, the repertoire was profiled, and TCRdb retains in-frame clones only, with some absent. That table gives V, J and clone size, and the DNA gave D and trimming. The table includes 95,000 to 120,000 clones, 90% detected once. Germline-derived CDR1 and CDR2 are MNHEY and SVGEGT. The junction had 8 bases not matched to a gene; V was cut back by 6 bases and J by 4 bases. The CDR3 has 15 amino acids. This clonotype was sampled from a woman in her fifties or sixties with acute or convalescent COVID-19. What was sequenced was peripheral blood. The chain is built from TRBV6-2 or TRBV6-3 and TRBJ2-2, with 7 bases matching TRBD1. CDR3 region: CASSSGTEGTGELFF. The CDR3 coding sequence is TGTGCCAGCAGCTCCGGGACAGAAGGCACCGGGGAGCTGTTTTTT.